This TCR beta chain was captured by sequencing in a study of T cell changes during pregnancy in multiple sclerosis (dated by TCRdb to about 2019). With regard to the full study: The study looked at changes in the T cell repertoire across pregnancy in women with multiple sclerosis.

The receptor library was made with the immunoSEQ multiplex PCR assay. TCRdb stores this immuneACCESS table with in-frame sequences only. Part of the clones is absent; in the studies checked, under half of the shortfall reflects unresolved V genes, and no reason is known for the rest. Within this sample are about 110,000 clones, with about 90% of them counted one time only. Of the sample, around 0.8% is held by the ten largest clones. The junction carries 21 bases between V and J, which are trimmed by 1 base and 2 bases respectively. The germline V gene (reference sequence) sets CDR1 to SEHNR and CDR2 to FQNEAQ. Reading from cysteine to phenylalanine, the CDR3 counts 19 amino acids. Of all the DNA, just the CDR3 is kept, 57 bases in frame from base 1. Concerning this clone itself: Its binding antigen is unknown. No base-level quality is on record; no much larger clone is a single base apart.

This specimen consisted of peripheral blood, obtained in the third trimester of pregnancy. The sequence joins TRBV7-9 to TRBJ2-1; a tentative D call is TRBD1 (6 bases match). The origin of this receptor is a female donor in good health, enrolled as a control in a pregnancy study. The CDR3 amino acid sequence is: CASSLVSPPGRGTYNEQFF. The nucleotide sequence is TGTGCCAGCAGCTTAGTATCCCCACCGGGCAGGGGCACCTACAATGAGCAGTTCTTC.